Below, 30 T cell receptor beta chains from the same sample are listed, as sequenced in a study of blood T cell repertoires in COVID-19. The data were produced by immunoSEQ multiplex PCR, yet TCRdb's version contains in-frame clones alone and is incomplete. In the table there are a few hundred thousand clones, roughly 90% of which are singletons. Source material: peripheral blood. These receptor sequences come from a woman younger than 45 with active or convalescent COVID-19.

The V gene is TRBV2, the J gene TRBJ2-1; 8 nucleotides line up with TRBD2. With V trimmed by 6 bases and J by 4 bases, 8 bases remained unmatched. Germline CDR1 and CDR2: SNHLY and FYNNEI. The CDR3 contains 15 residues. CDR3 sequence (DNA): TGTGCCAGCAGGGCAGTAGCGGGGAGTTACAATGAGCAGTTCTTC. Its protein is CASRAVAGSYNEQFF.

CDR3 sequence reads: CASSSGTGGSGNTIYF. The CDR3 DNA follows: TGTGCCAGCAGCTCCGGGACAGGGGGTTCTGGAAACACCATATATTTT. The chain employs TRBV11-3 and TRBJ1-3; TRBD1 matches at 11 bases. The CDR3 has 16 residues. Trimming cost V 4 bases and J 1 base; bases outside gene matches: 3. Germline CDR1 is SGHNT and CDR2 is YENEEA.

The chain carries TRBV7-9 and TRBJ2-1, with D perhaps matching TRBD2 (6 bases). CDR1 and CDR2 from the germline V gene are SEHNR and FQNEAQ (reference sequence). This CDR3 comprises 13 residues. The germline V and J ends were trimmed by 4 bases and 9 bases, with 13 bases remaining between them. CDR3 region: CASSSGVAAEQFF. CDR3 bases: TGTGCCAGCAGCTCTGGGGTAGCGGCTGAGCAGTTCTTC.

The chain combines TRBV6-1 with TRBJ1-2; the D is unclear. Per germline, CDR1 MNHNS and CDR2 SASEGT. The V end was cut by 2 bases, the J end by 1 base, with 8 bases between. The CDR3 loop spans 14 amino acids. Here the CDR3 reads CASSESGDNYGYTF. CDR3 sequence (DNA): TGTGCCAGCAGTGAATCCGGGGATAACTATGGCTACACCTTC.

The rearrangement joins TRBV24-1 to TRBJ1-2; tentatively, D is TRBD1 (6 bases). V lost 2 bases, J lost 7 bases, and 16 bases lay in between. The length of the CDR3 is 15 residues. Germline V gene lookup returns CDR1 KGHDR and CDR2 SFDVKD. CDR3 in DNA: TGTGCCACCAGTGATTCTGTGGGAGGGGGTCGTGGCTACACCTTC. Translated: CATSDSVGGGRGYTF.

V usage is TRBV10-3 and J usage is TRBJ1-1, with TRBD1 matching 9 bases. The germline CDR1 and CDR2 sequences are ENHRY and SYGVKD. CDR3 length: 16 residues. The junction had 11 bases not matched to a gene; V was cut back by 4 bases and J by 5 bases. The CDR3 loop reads CAISGVADRGRTEAFF. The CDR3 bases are TGTGCCATCAGTGGGGTAGCGGACAGGGGAAGAACTGAAGCTTTCTTT.

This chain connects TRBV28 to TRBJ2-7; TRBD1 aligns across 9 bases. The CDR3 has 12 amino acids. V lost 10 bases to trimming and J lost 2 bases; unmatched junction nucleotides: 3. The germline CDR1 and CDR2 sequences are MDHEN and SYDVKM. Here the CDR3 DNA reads TGTGCCACCCGGGACAGGGCCTACGAGCAGTACTTC. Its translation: CATRDRAYEQYF.

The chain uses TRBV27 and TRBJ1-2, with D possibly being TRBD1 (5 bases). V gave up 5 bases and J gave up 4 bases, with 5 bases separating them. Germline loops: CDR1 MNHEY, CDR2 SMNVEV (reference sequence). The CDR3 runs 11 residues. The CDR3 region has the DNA TGTGCCAGCAGTAGGGGCTATGGCTACACCTTC. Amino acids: CASSRGYGYTF.

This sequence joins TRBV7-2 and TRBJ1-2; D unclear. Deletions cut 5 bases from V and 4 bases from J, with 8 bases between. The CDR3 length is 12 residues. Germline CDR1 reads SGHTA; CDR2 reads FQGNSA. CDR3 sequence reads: CASSTGAYGYTF. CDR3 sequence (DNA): TGTGCCAGCAGCACCGGAGCCTATGGCTACACCTTC.

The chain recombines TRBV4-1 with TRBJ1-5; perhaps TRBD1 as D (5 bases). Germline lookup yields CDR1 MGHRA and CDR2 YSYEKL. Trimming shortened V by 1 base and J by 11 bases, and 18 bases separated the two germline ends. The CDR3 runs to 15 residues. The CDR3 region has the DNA TGCGCCAGCAGCCAAGTCGGCCCGGGGGTGGGTGCCCAGCATTTT. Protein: CASSQVGPGVGAQHF.

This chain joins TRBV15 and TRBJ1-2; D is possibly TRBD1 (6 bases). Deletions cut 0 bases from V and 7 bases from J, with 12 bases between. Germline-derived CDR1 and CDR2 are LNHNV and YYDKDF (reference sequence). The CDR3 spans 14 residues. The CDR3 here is CATSREAGASGYTF. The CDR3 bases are TGTGCCACCAGCAGAGAGGCGGGGGCGAGTGGCTACACCTTC.

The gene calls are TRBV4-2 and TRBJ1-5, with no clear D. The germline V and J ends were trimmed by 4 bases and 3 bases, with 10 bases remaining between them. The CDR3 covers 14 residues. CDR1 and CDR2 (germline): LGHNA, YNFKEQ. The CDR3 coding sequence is TGTGCCAGCAGCCCAGGCGGGATCAATCAGCCCCAGCATTTT. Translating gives CASSPGGINQPQHF.

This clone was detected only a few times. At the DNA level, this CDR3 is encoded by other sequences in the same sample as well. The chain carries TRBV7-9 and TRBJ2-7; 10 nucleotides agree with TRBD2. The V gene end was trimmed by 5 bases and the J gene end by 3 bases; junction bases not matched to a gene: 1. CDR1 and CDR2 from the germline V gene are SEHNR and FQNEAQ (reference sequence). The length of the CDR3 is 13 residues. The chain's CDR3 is CASSRTSGYEQYF. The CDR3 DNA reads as TGTGCCAGCAGCCGGACTAGCGGCTACGAGCAGTACTTC.

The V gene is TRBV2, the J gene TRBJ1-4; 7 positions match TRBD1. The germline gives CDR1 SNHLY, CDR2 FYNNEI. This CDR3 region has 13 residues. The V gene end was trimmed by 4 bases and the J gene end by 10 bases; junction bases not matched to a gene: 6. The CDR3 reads CASSAGQSAKLFF. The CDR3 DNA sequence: TGTGCCAGCAGTGCGGGACAGTCCGCAAAACTGTTTTTT.

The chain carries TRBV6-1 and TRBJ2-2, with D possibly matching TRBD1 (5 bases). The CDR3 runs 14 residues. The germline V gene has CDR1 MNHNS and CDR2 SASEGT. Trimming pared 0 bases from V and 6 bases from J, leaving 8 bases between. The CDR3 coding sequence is TGTGCCAGCAGTGAAGCGATAGGGGCCGGGGAGCTGTTTTTT. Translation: CASSEAIGAGELFF.

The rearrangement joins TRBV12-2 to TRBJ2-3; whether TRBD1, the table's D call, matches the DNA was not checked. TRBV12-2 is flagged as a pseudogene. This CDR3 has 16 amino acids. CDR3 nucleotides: TGTGCAAGTCGCTTAGCCCGGATGACAAGCACAGATACGCAGTATTTT. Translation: CASRLARMTSTDTQYF.

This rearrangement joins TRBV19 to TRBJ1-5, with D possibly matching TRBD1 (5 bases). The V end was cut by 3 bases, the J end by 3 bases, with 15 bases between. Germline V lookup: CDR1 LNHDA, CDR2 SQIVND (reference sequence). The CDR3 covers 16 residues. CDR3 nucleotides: TGTGCCAGTAGTATTGTCCGGACACTTCTCAATCAGCCCCAGCATTTT. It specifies CASSIVRTLLNQPQHF.

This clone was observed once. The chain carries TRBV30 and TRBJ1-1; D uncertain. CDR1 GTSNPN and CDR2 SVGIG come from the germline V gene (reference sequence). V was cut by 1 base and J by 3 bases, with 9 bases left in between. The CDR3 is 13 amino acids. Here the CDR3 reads CAWSEASDTEAFF. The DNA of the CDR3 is TGTGCCTGGAGTGAAGCGTCGGACACTGAAGCTTTCTTT.

CDR3 loop: CSASLGWEQYF. CDR3 DNA: TGCAGTGCTAGCCTGGGCTGGGAGCAGTACTTC. The V gene is TRBV20-1, the J gene TRBJ2-7; no definite D call. With 3 bases removed from V and 7 bases from J, the gap between germline ends came to 10 bases. CDR3 length: 11 amino acids. CDR1 and CDR2 from the germline V gene are DFQATT and SNEGSKA (reference sequence).

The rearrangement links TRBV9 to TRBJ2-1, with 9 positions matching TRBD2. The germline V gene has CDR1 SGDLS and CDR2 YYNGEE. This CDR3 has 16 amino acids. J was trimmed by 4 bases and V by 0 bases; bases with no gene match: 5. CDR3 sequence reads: CASSVVGLAGYNEQFF. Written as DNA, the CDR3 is TGTGCCAGCAGCGTAGTAGGGCTAGCGGGGTACAATGAGCAGTTCTTC.

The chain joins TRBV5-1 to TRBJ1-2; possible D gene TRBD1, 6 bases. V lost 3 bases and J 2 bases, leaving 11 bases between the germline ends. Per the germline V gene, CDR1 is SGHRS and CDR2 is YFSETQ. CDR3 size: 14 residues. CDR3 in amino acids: CASSSAGANYGYTF. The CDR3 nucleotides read TGCGCCAGCAGCTCGGCAGGGGCAAACTATGGCTACACCTTC. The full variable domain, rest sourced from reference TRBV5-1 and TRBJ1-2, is KAGVTQTPRYLIKTRGQQVTLSCSPISGHRSVSWYQQTPGQGLQFLFEYFSETQRNKGNFPGRFSGRQFSNSRSEMNVSTLELGDSALYLCASSSAGANYGYTFGSGTRLTVV.

The CDR3 loop reads CASSSQGAGELFF. CDR3 sequence (DNA): TGTGCCAGCAGTTCACAGGGGGCCGGGGAGCTGTTTTTT. This chain links TRBV2 with TRBJ2-2, with 8 bases lining up with TRBD1. With 5 bases clipped from V and 6 bases from J, the junction kept 2 bases outside the gene matches. In germline, CDR1 is SNHLY, CDR2 FYNNEI. CDR3 length: 13 amino acids.

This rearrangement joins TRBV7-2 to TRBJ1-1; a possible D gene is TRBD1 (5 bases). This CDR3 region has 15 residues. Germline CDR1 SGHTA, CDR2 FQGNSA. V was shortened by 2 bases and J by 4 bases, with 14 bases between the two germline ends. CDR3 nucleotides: TGTGCCAGCAGCTTAAGGAGGGGCGGGGGCACTGAAGCTTTCTTT. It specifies CASSLRRGGGTEAFF.

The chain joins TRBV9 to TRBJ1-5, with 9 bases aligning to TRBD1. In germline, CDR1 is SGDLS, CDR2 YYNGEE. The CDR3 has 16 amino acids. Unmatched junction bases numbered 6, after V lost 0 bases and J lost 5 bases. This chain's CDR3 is CASSVGTGDSDQPQHF. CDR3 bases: TGTGCCAGCAGCGTAGGGACAGGGGACAGCGATCAGCCCCAGCATTTT.

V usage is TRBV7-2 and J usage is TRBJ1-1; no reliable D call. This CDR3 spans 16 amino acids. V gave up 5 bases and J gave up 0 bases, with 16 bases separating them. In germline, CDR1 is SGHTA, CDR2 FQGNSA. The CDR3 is CASSPRAGLMNTEAFF. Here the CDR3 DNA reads TGTGCCAGCAGCCCGCGGGCTGGACTTATGAACACTGAAGCTTTCTTT.

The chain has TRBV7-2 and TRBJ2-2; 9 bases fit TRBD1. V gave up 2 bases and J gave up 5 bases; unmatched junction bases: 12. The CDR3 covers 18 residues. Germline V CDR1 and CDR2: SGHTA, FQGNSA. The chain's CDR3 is CASSLYGPGQGKTGELFF. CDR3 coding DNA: TGTGCCAGCAGCTTATACGGCCCGGGACAGGGTAAAACCGGGGAGCTGTTTTTT. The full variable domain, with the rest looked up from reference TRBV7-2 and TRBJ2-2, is GAGVSQSPSNKVTEKGKDVELRCDPISGHTALYWYRQSLGQGLEFLIYFQGNSAPDKSGLPSDRFSAERTGGSVSTLTIQRTQQEDSAVYLCASSLYGPGQGKTGELFFGEGSRLTVL.

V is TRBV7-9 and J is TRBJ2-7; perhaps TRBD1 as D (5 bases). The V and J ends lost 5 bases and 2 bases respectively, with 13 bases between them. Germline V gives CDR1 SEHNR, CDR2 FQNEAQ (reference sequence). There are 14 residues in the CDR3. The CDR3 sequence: CASSAKGMPYEQYF. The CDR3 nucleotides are TGTGCCAGCAGCGCGAAGGGGATGCCCTACGAGCAGTACTTC.

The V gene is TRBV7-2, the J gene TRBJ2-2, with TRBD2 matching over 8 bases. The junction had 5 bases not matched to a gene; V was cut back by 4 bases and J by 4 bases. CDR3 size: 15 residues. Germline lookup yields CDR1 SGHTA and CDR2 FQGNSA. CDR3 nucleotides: TGTGCCAGCAGCTCGGGACTAGGAGGCACCGGGGAGCTGTTTTTT. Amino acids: CASSSGLGGTGELFF.

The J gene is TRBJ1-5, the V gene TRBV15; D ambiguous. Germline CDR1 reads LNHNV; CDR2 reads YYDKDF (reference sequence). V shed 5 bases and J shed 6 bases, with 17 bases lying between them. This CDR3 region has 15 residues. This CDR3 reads CATSSRAVGGQPQHF. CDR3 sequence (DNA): TGTGCCACCAGCTCCCGGGCGGTTGGAGGTCAGCCCCAGCATTTT.

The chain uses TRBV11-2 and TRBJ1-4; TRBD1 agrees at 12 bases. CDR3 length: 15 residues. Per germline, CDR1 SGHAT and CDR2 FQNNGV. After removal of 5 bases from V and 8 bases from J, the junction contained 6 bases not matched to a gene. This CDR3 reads CASSTRDRGREKLFF. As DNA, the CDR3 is TGTGCCAGCAGCACCCGGGACAGGGGGCGAGAAAAACTGTTTTTT.